The entry below describes one T cell receptor (beta chain). No cognate antigen has been identified for it. No clone much larger than this one lies a single base away; base qualities are absent. This sample was taken from a study of blood T cell repertoires in COVID-19 (dated by TCRdb to the early 2020s). With respect to the entire study: Samples covering the acute and convalescent phases of COVID-19 were provided by collaborators in the United States, Italy and Spain. The repertoires were released in a freely available public database intended as a resource for research on the immune response to SARS-CoV-2. Where HLA class I and class II types were available, the types were taken from metadata supplied by the sample provider, not from assay-based typing. The material from the prospective study consisted of cDNA or gDNA derived from T cells, B-cell-depleted T cells, or PBMCs. Samples came from the ongoing ImmuneRACE study (first 160 participants) plus 1,254 subjects from 6 global collaborators. The sample metadata nearly always contained a de-identified subject ID, COVID-19 status, age in years and sex. Subjects who had been exposed to COVID-19, were actively infected with it, or had recovered from it provided the deeply sampled blood TCRbeta repertoires that made up the dataset. Overall study outcomes, separate from this receptor: Clinical and demographic metadata were provided uncurated, with the amount varying by source and participant.

The CDR3 goes from the cysteine to the phenylalanine over 16 residues. Only the CDR3 part of the read is kept: 48 bases, read in frame from the first base. Relative to germline, V is missing 3 bases and J is missing 5 bases, with 10 bases of the junction outside any gene match. CDR1 and CDR2 were assigned from the germline V gene as KGHSH and LQKENI. The collaborating institutions used their own protocols to collect whole blood in K2EDTA tubes. For TCRbeta analysis, collaborator samples were shipped as frozen whole blood, as isolated PBMCs, or as DNA extracted from either sample type. TCRbeta CDR3 regions were amplified from genomic DNA using the immunoSEQ Assay, a bias-controlled multiplex PCR. On the authors' methods: Nucleated cell counts per sample were estimated from amplification of reference gene primers within the assay. To quantify the absolute abundance of each unique TCRbeta CDR3 rearrangement, sequence reads were collapsed and filtered. Productive Simpson clonality was computed per sample as the square root of Simpson's diversity index over productive rearrangements. Not all clones reach the TCRdb copy of this immuneACCESS table, which keeps in-frame sequences only. Checked studies attribute under half of the gap to unresolved V genes and leave the rest unexplained. That table supplies the V and J calls and clone size; D and trimming were determined from the DNA. The sample data list about 360,000 clones, and about 88% of these were observed just once. The biggest ten clones account for 3% of the sample.

The chain joins TRBV18 to TRBJ2-5; TRBD1 matches 9 bases in the middle. The sequence was obtained from a human donor in a cohort sampled during active COVID-19. Sequencing was performed on peripheral blood. The nucleotide sequence reads as follows: TGTGCCAGCTCACCCCTTTCGGGACAGGGAGGCGAGACCCAGTACTTC. It codes for CASSPLSGQGGETQYF. With all but the CDR3 taken from the reference TRBV18 and TRBJ2-5 genes, the full variable domain is: NAGVMQNPRHLVRRRGQEARLRCSPMKGHSHVYWYRQLPEEGLKFMVYLQKENIIDESGMPKERFSAEFPKEGPSILRIQQVVRGDSAAYFCASSPLSGQGGETQYFGPGTRLLVL.